One sample yielded the 7 T cell receptor beta chains listed below, sequenced in a study of cytomegalovirus exposure and HLA in healthy donors. The study ran its PCR with 60 Vbeta and 13 Jbeta primers. Some clones are missing from TCRdb's copy, which holds only in-frame ones; the method was immunoSEQ multiplex PCR. The sample carries about 160,000 clones, roughly 80% recorded once. The sequenced material came from PBMCs. These receptor sequences come from a boy aged 2 to 10 in good health and CMV-seronegative.

The chain is built from TRBV7-2 and TRBJ2-3, with 9 bases lining up with TRBD2. V lost 8 bases and J lost 6; bases outside the gene matches: 12. Germline-derived CDR1 and CDR2 are SGHTA and FQGNSA. The CDR3 sequence is 15 residues long. The CDR3 nucleotides are TGTGCCAGCGGGGAGCTAGCGGGGTCCTTCGATACGCAGTATTTT. Amino acid sequence: CASGELAGSFDTQYF.

The chain recombines TRBV19 with TRBJ1-5; weak D call: TRBD1 (5 bases). Germline V gives CDR1 LNHDA, CDR2 SQIVND (reference sequence). The V end was cut by 6 bases, the J end by 2 bases, with 14 bases between. CDR3 length equals 15 residues. The CDR3 DNA reads TGTGCCAGTAGCCCCGTGGGGGGTGGCAATCAGCCCCAGCATTTT. Translating gives CASSPVGGGNQPQHF.

The chain recombines TRBV30 with TRBJ2-7, with D possibly TRBD2 on 6 matching bases. Per germline, CDR1 GTSNPN and CDR2 SVGIG (reference sequence). CDR3 length equals 15 residues. V shed 7 bases and J shed 2 bases, with 21 bases lying between them. The CDR3 is CALLNNRDFTYEQYF. The CDR3 region has the DNA TGTGCCTTATTAAATAATCGGGACTTTACCTACGAGCAGTACTTC.

This clone showed up just once. The rearrangement joins TRBV6-6 to TRBJ2-7; TRBD2 agrees at 11 bases. Germline loops: CDR1 MNHNY, CDR2 SVGAGI (reference sequence). This CDR3 is built from 13 residues. V dropped 5 bases and J dropped 12; count of bases not matched to a gene: 9. The CDR3 loop reads CASSKLAGETLYF. CDR3 sequence (DNA): TGTGCCAGCAGTAAACTAGCGGGAGAGACCCTGTACTTC.

This clone showed up just a few times. This chain links TRBV14 with TRBJ1-1; D ambiguous. This CDR3 has 15 residues. Trimming left V 4 bases short and J 0 bases short, with 12 bases between. Germline CDR1 SGHDN, CDR2 FVKESK. The CDR3 bases are TGTGCCAGCAGCCCCCTGAAACCTATGAACACTGAAGCTTTCTTT. Amino acid sequence: CASSPLKPMNTEAFF.

This clone has only a few counts. This rearrangement joins TRBV9 to TRBJ1-4; 9 bases are shared with TRBD1. Germline V gives CDR1 SGDLS, CDR2 YYNGEE. This CDR3 comprises 14 residues. V dropped 2 bases and J dropped 7; count of bases not matched to a gene: 3. CDR3 region: CASSVGTGSEKLFF. The CDR3 DNA is TGTGCCAGCAGCGTCGGGACAGGGAGTGAAAAACTGTTTTTT.

There are a few counts of this clone. The J gene is TRBJ1-1, the V gene TRBV30, with D maybe TRBD1 (5 bases). CDR1 and CDR2 from the germline V gene are GTSNPN and SVGIG (reference sequence). There are 13 residues in the CDR3. Trimming took 0 bases from V and 5 from J, leaving 10 bases between them. The CDR3: CAWSVHPGTEAFF. The DNA for the CDR3 is TGTGCCTGGAGTGTACATCCAGGGACTGAAGCTTTCTTT.